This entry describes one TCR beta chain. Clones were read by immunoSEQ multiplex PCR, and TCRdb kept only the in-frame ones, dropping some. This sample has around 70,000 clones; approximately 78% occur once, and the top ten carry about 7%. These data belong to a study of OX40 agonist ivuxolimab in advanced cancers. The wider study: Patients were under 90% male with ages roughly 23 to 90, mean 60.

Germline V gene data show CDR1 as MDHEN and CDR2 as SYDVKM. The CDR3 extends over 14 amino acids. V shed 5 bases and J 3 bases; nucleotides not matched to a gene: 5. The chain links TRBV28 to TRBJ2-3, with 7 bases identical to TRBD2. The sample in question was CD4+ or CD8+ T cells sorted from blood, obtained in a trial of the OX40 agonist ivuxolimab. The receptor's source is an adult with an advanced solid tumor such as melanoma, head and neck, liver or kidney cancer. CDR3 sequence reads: CASSHARGTDTQYF. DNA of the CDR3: TGTGCCAGCAGTCATGCGCGGGGGACAGATACGCAGTATTTT. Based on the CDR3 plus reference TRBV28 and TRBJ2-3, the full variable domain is DVKVTQSSRYLVKRTGEKVFLECVQDMDHENMFWYRQDPGLGLRLIYFSYDVKMKEKGDIPEGYSVSREKKERFSLILESASTNQTSMYLCASSHARGTDTQYFGPGTRLTVL.